The 7 T cell receptor beta chains given below trace back to one sample, sequenced in a study of vaccination and CD4 T cells after COVID-19. TCRdb called the PCR reads again in MiXCR, with one record for every CDR3 protein. The profile shows approximately 23,000 distinct CDR3 sequences, 50% to 65% of them singletons. This specimen was CD4+ T cells from blood, taken before SARS-CoV-2 vaccination. The receptors shown here come from a human donor who had recovered from COVID-19.

This clonotype has only one observation. The CDR3 DNA follows: TGTGCCAGCAGTTACGCGCTAGCGGGAGTGGGGGGCTACGAGCAGTACTTC. Translation gives CASSYALAGVGGYEQYF. This chain links TRBV6-5 with TRBJ2-7, with 10 bases aligning to TRBD2. The CDR3 runs to 17 residues. From germline, CDR1 is MNHEY and CDR2 SVGAGI. V lost 2 bases, J lost 3 bases, and 10 bases stayed unmatched.

This clonotype was seen a few times. The chain combines TRBV6-1 with TRBJ2-1; the match to TRBD2 covers 7 bases. Germline-derived CDR1 and CDR2 are MNHNS and SASEGT. The J segment lost 7 bases and the V segment lost 0 bases, leaving 9 bases of the junction unmatched. The CDR3 loop spans 16 amino acids. The CDR3 sequence is CASSEAERTSLNEQFF. In nucleotides, the CDR3 is TGTGCCAGCAGTGAAGCAGAGCGGACTAGTCTAAATGAGCAGTTCTTC.

This clonotype was seen only a few times. The V call is TRBV20-1, the J call TRBJ1-6, with TRBD1 as a possible D gene (5 bases). Germline CDR1 is DFQATT and CDR2 is SNEGSKA (reference sequence). The CDR3 has 12 residues. V shed 4 bases and J shed 7 bases, with 8 bases lying between them. The CDR3 here is CSATEGNSPLHF. CDR3 nucleotide sequence: TGCAGTGCTACAGAGGGGAATTCACCCCTCCACTTT.

The genes are TRBV28 and TRBJ1-1; no clear D. The CDR3 sequence is 13 residues long. Deletions cut 2 bases from V and 6 bases from J, with 10 bases between. Looked up from germline, CDR1 is MDHEN and CDR2 is SYDVKM. This CDR3 reads CASSLQEHAEAFF. The CDR3 DNA reads TGTGCCAGCAGTTTACAGGAACACGCTGAAGCTTTCTTT.

This clonotype was counted only a few times. V and J are TRBV27 and TRBJ2-7; D might be TRBD1 (6 bases). Germline CDR1 MNHEY, CDR2 SMNVEV (reference sequence). V lost 2 bases, J lost 0 bases, and 11 bases lay in between. This CDR3 is 15 amino acids long. The CDR3 region has the DNA TGTGCCAGCAGTTTAGGACAGAAGAGCTCCTACGAGCAGTACTTC. Its protein product is CASSLGQKSSYEQYF.

The CDR3 nucleotides read TGTGCCAGCAGTGAGGCCCCGGCCAATCAGCCCCAGCATTTT. Translation: CASSEAPANQPQHF. The rearrangement uses TRBV6-1 and TRBJ1-5; D call uncertain. The ends were cut back, 3 bases at V and 3 bases at J, with 9 bases in the middle. Germline values: CDR1 MNHNS, CDR2 SASEGT. The CDR3 runs 14 residues.

This clonotype was detected only a few times. J is TRBJ2-3 and V is TRBV20-1; 7 bases align to TRBD2. CDR1 is DFQATT and CDR2 is SNEGSKA in the germline V gene (reference sequence). This CDR3 comprises 14 residues. V lost 5 bases, J lost 0 bases, and 5 bases stayed unmatched. DNA for the CDR3: TGCAGTGCTTGGACTAGAGCTAGCACAGATACGCAGTATTTT. It encodes CSAWTRASTDTQYF.